This T cell receptor (beta chain) comes out of a study of blood T cell repertoires in COVID-19 (dated by TCRdb to the early 2020s). Regarding the study in general: The collaborator samples originated in the United States, Italy and Spain and spanned the acute and convalescent phases of COVID-19. The material from the prospective study consisted of cDNA or gDNA derived from T cells, B-cell-depleted T cells, or PBMCs. Subjects who had been exposed to COVID-19, were actively infected with it, or had recovered from it provided the deeply sampled blood TCRbeta repertoires that made up the dataset. A freely available public database, intended as a resource for researchers studying the immune response to SARS-CoV-2, is where the repertoires were released. Samples were obtained from the ongoing ImmuneRACE study (first 160 participants) and from about 1,300 subjects provided by 6 global collaborators. The sample metadata nearly always contained a de-identified subject ID, COVID-19 status, age in years and sex. Where available, HLA class I and class II types were obtained from metadata supplied by the sample provider rather than from assay-based typing.

Broader findings and caveats from the paper: The quantity of clinical and demographic metadata differed by source and by participant and was supplied without curation.

A second Seattle source provided samples from volunteer blood donors who had recovered from COVID-19. The collaborating institutions used their own protocols to collect whole blood in K2EDTA tubes. For TCRbeta analysis, collaborators shipped samples in one of three forms: frozen whole blood, isolated PBMCs, or DNA extracted from either of those sample types. As regards this clone: What antigen it recognizes has not been identified. No base quality information exists; no much larger clone differs at one position.

The immunoSEQ Assay, a bias-controlled multiplex PCR, was used to amplify TCRbeta CDR3 regions from genomic DNA. For the original study's pipeline: Within the assay, amplification of reference gene primers was used to estimate how many nucleated cells each sample contained. To quantify the absolute abundance of each unique TCRbeta CDR3 rearrangement, sequence reads were collapsed and filtered. For each sample, productive Simpson clonality was calculated by taking the square root of Simpson's diversity index across productive rearrangements. TCRdb carries this immuneACCESS record with in-frame sequences only. Its versions omit some clonotypes, under half of them owing to an unresolved V gene in the studies checked, with the rest unexplained. The V and J calls and clone size come from that table; D and trimming were worked out from the DNA. This sample has about 270,000 clones in its table, and 83% of those were observed once. Approximately 9% of the sample is held by the ten biggest clonotypes.

V sheds 3 bases and J sheds 0 bases, leaving 8 bases between their ends. Reading the germline V gene gives CDR1 SGHRS and CDR2 YFSETQ. The CDR3 starts with the cysteine, ends with the phenylalanine, and has 14 residues. Only CDR3 DNA is held: 42 bases, read in frame from base 1. Sequenced material: peripheral blood. This sequence uses TRBV5-1 and TRBJ2-3; the D gene identity is not certain. This sequence was found in a woman in her forties or fifties who had recovered from COVID-19. Here is the DNA: TGCGCCAGCAGCTCGCGATCTAGCACAGATACGCAGTATTTT. Its translation is CASSSRSSTDTQYF.